The entry below describes one TCR beta chain. Semi-nested PCR with Nested Universal Primer A followed constant-region reverse priming of full-length variable regions. TCRdb called the 5' RACE reads again in MiXCR, with one record for every CDR3 protein. The sample consists of 9,000 or so distinct CDR3 sequences, around 31% of them appearing once. The sorted Tregs were CD4+CD25+CD127-/low cells. This CDR3 spans 16 amino acids. The germline gives CDR1 SGHVS, CDR2 FNYEAQ. Trimming stripped 2 bases from V and 4 bases from J, with 15 bases between. The genes are TRBV7-6 and TRBJ2-1; tentatively, D is TRBD2 (5 bases). Sequenced input: Tregs sorted from blood. The sequence was collected from a female donor with breast cancer. CDR3 coding DNA: TGTGCCAGCAGCTTATCTATAGTCGAGGGATACAATGAGCAGTTCTTC. Translation: CASSLSIVEGYNEQFF.